This TCR beta chain comes out of a study of T cell repertoires in cytomegalovirus infection. Study-level information: CMV infection plus the matching HLA type was flagged by public TCR beta signatures.

Per germline, CDR1 LGHNA and CDR2 YNFKEQ. Trimming removed 0 bases from V and 9 bases from J; junction bases left unmatched: 2. The CDR3 contains 14 residues. TCRdb reanalysed the reads using MiXCR and keeps one entry per CDR3 protein. The sample holds more than 500,000 distinct CDR3 sequences, approximately 17% seen once. This clonotype was picked up a small number of times. Its antigen is as yet unknown. Study findings and constraints: HLA-C-restricted CMV clonotypes gave the most frequent clonotype in two of eight donors. Using cumulative public TCR beta family frequency, the authors identified those who carried CMV together with the relevant HLA.

What was sequenced was CD8+ T cells from PBMCs. This chain uses TRBV4-2 with TRBJ2-1; TRBD2 matches at 10 bases. The clonotype was recovered from a human donor in good health (CMV status not recorded). Some clones in this sample may be carry-over from other donors' samples. The CDR3 nucleotides are TGTGCCAGCAGCCAAGATGCTAGCGGGAGTGAGCAGTTCTTC. Its protein is CASSQDASGSEQFF.